Listed here are 3 T cell receptor beta chains from one sample, sequenced in a study of cytomegalovirus exposure and HLA in healthy donors (dated by TCRdb to about 2017). Library prep was done by the immunoSEQ multiplex PCR assay. A mixture of 60 forward primers for TCR Vbeta segments and 13 reverse primers for TCR Jbeta segments was used in the multiplex PCR. TCRdb took this table from immuneACCESS and kept in-frame rearrangements with V and J called. Such tables lack part of the clones; where checked against another copy, unresolved V genes explain under half of the gap, and the rest is unexplained. Per the sample table, the count is roughly 120,000 clones. Of the sample, 2.2% falls within the top ten clones. Sequences were obtained from PBMCs. All receptors come from a man aged 35 to 55 in good health and CMV-seronegative.

This chain uses TRBV5-1 with TRBJ2-1, with 7 bases identical to TRBD1. The V segment lost 1 base and the J segment 4 bases; nucleotides outside the gene matches: 5. The germline gives CDR1 SGHRS, CDR2 YFSETQ. This CDR3 spans 15 amino acids. CDR3 sequence reads: CASSLLGTDYNEQFF. CDR3 nucleotide sequence: TGCGCCAGCAGCTTGTTGGGGACAGATTACAATGAGCAGTTCTTC.

This chain links TRBV5-4 with TRBJ2-5; unclear D gene. The CDR3 length is 11 residues. Germline V gives CDR1 SGHNT, CDR2 YYREEE (reference sequence). Trimming left V 2 bases short and J 4 bases short, with 3 bases between. The CDR3 sequence: CASSFLETQYF. DNA of the CDR3: TGTGCCAGCAGCTTTCTAGAGACCCAGTACTTC. Supplemented by reference TRBV5-4 and TRBJ2-5, the full variable domain reads ETGVTQSPTHLIKTRGQQVTLRCSSQSGHNTVSWYQQALGQGPQFIFQYYREEENGRGNFPPRFSGLQFPNYSSELNVNALELDDSALYLCASSFLETQYFGPGTRLLVL.

The rearrangement links TRBV7-2 to TRBJ2-4; D is undetermined. Germline-derived CDR1 and CDR2 are SGHTA and FQGNSA. Between the trimmed V and J ends, which lost 8 bases and 9 bases, there was a span of 11 bases. This CDR3 is 11 amino acids long. The CDR3 DNA reads TGTGCCAGCGCCGCCTCTAGCATTCAGTACTTC. As protein: CASAASSIQYF.